This passage covers 28 T cell receptor beta chains from one sample sequenced in a study of T cell responses to AZD1222 COVID-19 vaccine. Some clones are missing from TCRdb's copy, which holds only in-frame ones; the method was immunoSEQ multiplex PCR. The sample shows 150,000 to 200,000 clones, roughly nine tenths of them seen only once. This specimen was peripheral blood, taken on day 0 of AZD1222 vaccination. The receptors come from an adult in good health.

This clone came up once. The CDR3 nucleotides read TGTGCCAGCAGTTACGATGGAGCGCGTGATCAGCCCCAGCATTTT. Translating gives CASSYDGARDQPQHF. The chain uses TRBV6-2 or TRBV6-3 and TRBJ1-5, with no clear D. The CDR3 is 15 amino acids. Germline V gene sequence: CDR1 MNHEY, CDR2 SVGEGT. Trimming cost V 2 bases and J 5 bases, with 13 bases left between them.

This chain joins TRBV7-9 and TRBJ1-5; TRBD1 agrees at 10 bases. V dropped 5 bases and J dropped 6; count of bases not matched to a gene: 7. Germline CDR1 SEHNR, CDR2 FQNEAQ (reference sequence). The CDR3 consists of 15 residues. CDR3 amino acids: CASSQPGTGVQPQHF. The CDR3 DNA is TGTGCCAGCAGCCAGCCCGGGACAGGGGTTCAGCCCCAGCATTTT.

CDR3 nucleotides: TGTGCCAGTAGTATAGGGCCAGCGAACACTGAAGCTTTCTTT. Translation gives CASSIGPANTEAFF. The chain is built from TRBV19 and TRBJ1-1, with D unclear. The germline CDR1 and CDR2 sequences are LNHDA and SQIVND (reference sequence). The V end lost 1 base, the J end lost 1 base, and 7 bases lay between the germline ends. The CDR3 totals 14 residues.

V gene TRBV9 combines with J gene TRBJ2-2; D is uncertain. The CDR3 is 12 amino acids. CDR1 and CDR2 from the germline V gene are SGDLS and YYNGEE. V lost 0 bases to trimming and J lost 7 bases, with 4 bases between them. The CDR3 reads CASSVEGGELFF. The CDR3, as DNA: TGTGCCAGCAGCGTAGAGGGCGGGGAGCTGTTTTTT. The entire variable domain, with the rest obtained from reference TRBV9 and TRBJ2-2, is as follows: DSGVTQTPKHLITATGQRVTLRCSPRSGDLSVYWYQQSLDQGLQFLIQYYNGEERAKGNILERFSAQQFPDLHSELNLSSLELGDSALYFCASSVEGGELFFGEGSRLTVL.

This rearrangement joins TRBV20-1 to TRBJ1-5, with a tentative D call TRBD1 (6 bases). Germline lookup yields CDR1 DFQATT and CDR2 SNEGSKA (reference sequence). There are 17 residues in the CDR3. V gave up 3 bases and J gave up 1 base, with 19 bases separating them. CDR3 nucleotides: TGCAGTGCTAGTCCTCCTATGGGGGCGCGAAGCAATCAGCCCCAGCATTTT. Protein: CSASPPMGARSNQPQHF.

The J gene is TRBJ2-3, the V gene TRBV3-1 (or the pseudogene TRBV3-2); the D call may be TRBD1 or TRBD2 (6 bases each). This CDR3 spans 21 amino acids. Germline CDR1 is LGHDT and CDR2 is YNNKEL (reference sequence). V lost 0 bases and J lost 0, with 25 bases in between. The CDR3 DNA reads as TGTGCCAGCAGCCAAGATGCCACCTTTCGGGGGCCACTCACTAGCACAGATACGCAGTATTTT. Amino acid sequence: CASSQDATFRGPLTSTDTQYF.

The V call is TRBV6-2 or TRBV6-3, the J call TRBJ2-2, with D possibly being TRBD2 (5 bases). Germline V gene lookup returns CDR1 MNHEY and CDR2 SVGEGT. V shed 4 bases and J shed 4 bases, with 10 bases lying between them. There are 14 residues in the CDR3. The CDR3 bases are TGTGCCAGCAGTTCGACCCGGGGCACCGGGGAGCTGTTTTTT. It codes for CASSSTRGTGELFF.

The J gene is TRBJ1-4, the V gene TRBV7-2, with 7 bases matching TRBD1. The CDR3 spans 15 residues. The ends lost 3 bases at V and 7 bases at J; junction bases unmatched: 8. The V gene's germline CDR1 is SGHTA and CDR2 FQGNSA. In DNA form, the CDR3 reads TGTGCCAGCAGCTTCAGGGGGTCCGCCGGTGAAAAACTGTTTTTT. Translated: CASSFRGSAGEKLFF.

This sequence joins TRBV29-1 and TRBJ1-2; 9 bases line up with TRBD1. CDR3 length: 13 amino acids. V lost 7 bases, J lost 8 bases, and 11 bases stayed unmatched. Germline V gives CDR1 SQVTM, CDR2 ANQGSEA. This CDR3 reads CSGGGTGTMGYTF. The CDR3 coding sequence is TGCAGCGGAGGTGGGACAGGGACTATGGGCTACACCTTC.

The chain is built from TRBV24-1 and TRBJ1-6; D might be TRBD1 (6 bases). V lost 4 bases and J 7 bases, leaving 7 bases between the germline ends. This CDR3 is 13 amino acids long. CDR1 is KGHDR and CDR2 is SFDVKD in the germline V gene. This CDR3 reads CATSEGQNSPLHF. As DNA, the CDR3 is TGTGCCACCAGTGAAGGACAGAATTCACCCCTCCACTTT.

This clone was seen once. J is TRBJ1-5 and V is TRBV21-1; the D call TRBD1 from the table was never checked on the DNA. TRBV21-1 constitutes a pseudogene. The CDR3 runs to 15 residues. CDR3 protein: CASSKALTGWQPQHF. The CDR3 coding sequence is TGTGCCAGCAGCAAAGCCCTGACAGGGTGGCAGCCCCAGCATTTT.

V is TRBV5-1 and J is TRBJ2-7; D might be TRBD1 (6 bases). Germline V CDR1 and CDR2: SGHRS, YFSETQ. The length of the CDR3 is 16 residues. V was shortened by 4 bases and J by 2 bases, with 19 bases between the two germline ends. The CDR3 here is CASSPKTGTLTYEQYF. CDR3 DNA: TGCGCCAGCAGCCCCAAAACAGGGACACTGACCTACGAGCAGTACTTC.

V usage is TRBV11-2 and J usage is TRBJ2-2; D might be TRBD2 (6 bases). Germline V gene sequence: CDR1 SGHAT, CDR2 FQNNGV. V lost 1 base and J 0 bases, leaving 9 bases between the germline ends. This CDR3 contains 16 residues. The CDR3 region is CASSLASGSNTGELFF. The CDR3, as DNA: TGTGCCAGCAGCTTAGCCAGCGGGTCGAACACCGGGGAGCTGTTTTTT.

The chain carries TRBV2 and TRBJ2-1, with 8 positions matching TRBD1. Looked up from germline, CDR1 is SNHLY and CDR2 is FYNNEI. The CDR3 covers 16 residues. J gave up 5 bases and V 6 bases, and 12 bases lay outside the gene matches. The chain's CDR3 is CASSAPGQGWNNEQFF. The CDR3 coding sequence is TGTGCCAGCAGCGCTCCCGGACAGGGTTGGAACAATGAGCAGTTCTTC. Filled out from reference TRBV2 and TRBJ2-1, the complete variable domain reads EPEVTQTPSHQVTQMGQEVILRCVPISNHLYFYWYRQILGQKVEFLVSFYNNEISEKSEIFDDQFSVERPDGSNFTLKIRSTKLEDSAMYFCASSAPGQGWNNEQFFGPGTRLTVL.

CDR3 coding DNA: TGCGCCAGCAGCTTGGGGGCAGGGAACACTGAAGCTTTCTTT. Translation: CASSLGAGNTEAFF. V is TRBV5-1 and J is TRBJ1-1; D is ambiguous. Germline V gene data show CDR1 as SGHRS and CDR2 as YFSETQ. The CDR3 totals 14 residues. The V and J ends lost 0 bases and 1 base respectively, with 7 bases between them. The full variable domain, rest sourced from reference TRBV5-1 and TRBJ1-1, is KAGVTQTPRYLIKTRGQQVTLSCSPISGHRSVSWYQQTPGQGLQFLFEYFSETQRNKGNFPGRFSGRQFSNSRSEMNVSTLELGDSALYLCASSLGAGNTEAFFGQGTRLTVV.

The chain is built from TRBV5-1 and TRBJ1-2; D not certain. Germline V lookup: CDR1 SGHRS, CDR2 YFSETQ. The CDR3 runs 13 residues. V was cut by 0 bases and J by 7 bases, with 10 bases left in between. The CDR3 DNA reads TGCGCCAGCAGCTTGGGAACGGAGACTGGCTACACCTTC. Its protein is CASSLGTETGYTF.

The V and J genes are TRBV7-6 and TRBJ2-2; D gene uncertain. The CDR3 contains 14 residues. The V end lost 4 bases, the J end lost 6 bases, and 12 bases lay between the germline ends. CDR1 is SGHVS and CDR2 is FNYEAQ in the germline V gene. The DNA of the CDR3 is TGTGCCAGCAGCTCCCCCGGCTGGTCCGGGGAGCTGTTTTTT. This encodes CASSSPGWSGELFF.

The chain links TRBV6-5 to TRBJ1-2; 8 bases are shared with TRBD1. This CDR3 comprises 14 residues. Germline V gene sequence: CDR1 MNHEY, CDR2 SVGAGI. V lost 7 bases to trimming and J lost 0 bases; unmatched junction nucleotides: 4. The CDR3 is CASTQDRANYGYTF. DNA for the CDR3: TGTGCCAGCACCCAGGACAGGGCTAACTATGGCTACACCTTC.

This clone has only one observation. The chain employs TRBV2 and TRBJ2-5; 7 bases fit TRBD2. The CDR3 extends over 14 amino acids. Germline-derived CDR1 and CDR2 are SNHLY and FYNNEI. V gave up 5 bases and J gave up 2 bases; unmatched junction bases: 5. The CDR3 spells CASSRAGRQETQYF. The CDR3 nucleotides are TGTGCCAGCAGTAGAGCGGGGAGGCAAGAGACCCAGTACTTC. Supplemented by reference TRBV2 and TRBJ2-5, the full variable domain reads EPEVTQTPSHQVTQMGQEVILRCVPISNHLYFYWYRQILGQKVEFLVSFYNNEISEKSEIFDDQFSVERPDGSNFTLKIRSTKLEDSAMYFCASSRAGRQETQYFGPGTRLLVL.

This sequence joins TRBV9 and TRBJ2-1, with D unresolved. CDR1 is SGDLS and CDR2 is YYNGEE in the germline V gene. The CDR3 length is 14 residues. V lost 0 bases and J lost 9, with 13 bases in between. CDR3 amino acids: CASSVESGFGEQFF. CDR3 DNA sequence: TGTGCCAGCAGCGTAGAATCCGGATTTGGTGAGCAGTTCTTC.

The V and J genes are TRBV19 and TRBJ2-5; 7 bases align to TRBD1. Germline assignment: CDR1 LNHDA and CDR2 SQIVND (reference sequence). The length of the CDR3 is 15 residues. Germline trimming cut 7 bases from V and 9 bases from J; bases unmatched to any gene: 17. CDR3 sequence: CASTLRGQGKGAQYF. CDR3 DNA: TGTGCCAGTACCCTAAGGGGGCAGGGAAAGGGTGCCCAGTACTTC.

The rearrangement links TRBV7-2 to TRBJ1-2, with D perhaps matching TRBD1 (6 bases). CDR3 size: 12 residues. Trimming cost V 5 bases and J 2 bases, with 6 bases left between them. Per germline, CDR1 SGHTA and CDR2 FQGNSA. For the CDR3, the DNA is TGTGCCAGCAGCGGGGGCAACTATGGCTACACCTTC. Translating gives CASSGGNYGYTF. The full variable domain, with the rest looked up from reference TRBV7-2 and TRBJ1-2, is GAGVSQSPSNKVTEKGKDVELRCDPISGHTALYWYRQSLGQGLEFLIYFQGNSAPDKSGLPSDRFSAERTGGSVSTLTIQRTQQEDSAVYLCASSGGNYGYTFGSGTRLTVV.

J is TRBJ1-1 and V is TRBV24-1, with D unclear. Germline V CDR1 and CDR2: KGHDR, SFDVKD. Trimming shortened V by 0 bases and J by 1 base, and 11 bases separated the two germline ends. The CDR3 is 16 residues long. CDR3 protein: CATSDLQPRKNTEAFF. CDR3 DNA sequence: TGTGCCACCAGTGATTTGCAGCCGCGAAAGAACACTGAAGCTTTCTTT.

The J gene is TRBJ2-3, the V gene TRBV5-8; D remains unclear. This CDR3 comprises 15 residues. Trimming removed 4 bases at V and 4 bases at J, with 16 bases between. Germline V lookup: CDR1 SGHTS, CDR2 YDEGEE. The CDR3 region has the DNA TGTGCCAGCAGCCCATTTTGGAACAGCGCAGATACGCAGTATTTT. Translation: CASSPFWNSADTQYF.

This sequence joins TRBV11-1 and TRBJ2-1, with unresolved D. Germline CDR1 SGHAT, CDR2 FQDESV (reference sequence). The CDR3 contains 11 residues. V dropped 7 bases and J dropped 9 bases, with 10 bases sitting between them. In DNA, the CDR3 is TGTGCCAGCACCTCGTCGGGTGAGCAGTTCTTC. This translates into CASTSSGEQFF. Full variable domain (outside the CDR3, taken from reference TRBV11-1 and TRBJ2-1): EAEVAQSPRYKITEKSQAVAFWCDPISGHATLYWYRQILGQGPELLVQFQDESVVDDSQLPKDRFSAERLKGVDSTLKIQPAELGDSAMYLCASTSSGEQFFGPGTRLTVL.

This chain joins TRBV5-4 and TRBJ2-3; TRBD2 aligns across 9 bases. Germline V gene data show CDR1 as SGHNT and CDR2 as YYREEE (reference sequence). The CDR3 contains 15 residues. V shed 5 bases, J shed 0 bases, and the junction held 4 bases outside the gene matches. The CDR3 DNA reads as TGTGCCAGCAGGTGGCTAGCGGGGAGCACAGATACGCAGTATTTT. It encodes CASRWLAGSTDTQYF.

The chain has TRBV5-1 and TRBJ1-1; a weak D match, TRBD1 (5 bases). V was cut by 4 bases and J by 5 bases, with 12 bases left in between. This CDR3 region has 13 residues. Germline V lookup: CDR1 SGHRS, CDR2 YFSETQ. The CDR3 loop is CASSQGARTEAFF. CDR3 bases: TGCGCCAGCAGCCAGGGTGCGAGGACTGAAGCTTTCTTT.

The V gene is TRBV29-1, the J gene TRBJ1-2, with D unresolved. The CDR3 is 12 residues long. Germline CDR1 is SQVTM and CDR2 is ANQGSEA. Trimming stripped 6 bases from V and 7 bases from J, with 15 bases between. The DNA for the CDR3 is TGCAGCGTACAAATGGCAGAGAGTGGCTACACCTTC. This sequence encodes CSVQMAESGYTF.